This TCR beta chain emerged from a study of OX40 agonist ivuxolimab in advanced cancers. Study-wide context: The study enrolled dose-escalation patients with hepatocellular carcinoma, melanoma, renal cell or head and neck cancer. Findings of the study overall: Also present in some nonresponders was a low level of normalized T-cell clonal expansion. Average numbers of expanded clones were greater in CD8+ T cells than in CD4+.

Excluded were patients having autoimmune disease history or systemic immunosuppression. The germline V gene encodes CDR1 SEHNR and CDR2 FQNEAQ (reference sequence). Trimming shortened V by 1 base and J by 5 bases, and 8 bases separated the two germline ends. CDR3 length: 13 amino acids. To note about this clone: What it binds is not known.

Produced via immunoSEQ multiplex PCR; TCRdb's table is partial and in-frame only. The sample includes about 78,000 clones, about 90% of them seen just once. The TCR was taken from an adult with an advanced solid tumor such as melanoma, head and neck, liver or kidney cancer. The sample consisted of CD4+ or CD8+ T cells sorted from blood, taken in a trial of the OX40 agonist ivuxolimab. This rearrangement joins TRBV7-9 to TRBJ1-1; D remains ambiguous. The CDR3 protein is CASSLVDGTEAFF. The DNA for the CDR3 is TGTGCCAGCAGCTTAGTGGATGGGACTGAAGCTTTCTTT.